This TCR beta chain was obtained from a study of vaccination and CD4 T cells after COVID-19. As for this clonotype: Its antigen is unknown.

Scientists ran DNA taken from cultured CD4+ T cells through the Oncomine TCR Beta short-read assay for sequencing. TCRdb itself ran the PCR reads through MiXCR, one entry per CDR3 protein. The sample carries approximately 16,000 distinct CDR3 sequences, about three quarters recorded once. CDR1 and CDR2 (germline): SGHTA, FQGNSA. This CDR3 has 15 residues. V was pared by 6 bases and J by 0 bases, with 9 bases between. The treatment denotes: approximately nine-day PBMC culture with coronavirus spike peptide pools or control peptides (ViraFEST assay). The sequence derives from a human donor who had recovered from COVID-19. Sequencing used CD4+ T cells from blood, cultured in vitro. The V and J genes are TRBV7-2 and TRBJ1-6; a weak D match, TRBD1 (6 bases). The CDR3 sequence: CASRLDSSYNSPLHF. In nucleotides, the CDR3 is TGTGCCAGCAGGTTGGACAGCTCCTATAATTCACCCCTCCACTTT. Looking up the rest from reference TRBV7-2 and TRBJ1-6 gives the full variable domain: GAGVSQSPSNKVTEKGKDVELRCDPISGHTALYWYRQSLGQGLEFLIYFQGNSAPDKSGLPSDRFSAERTGGSVSTLTIQRTQQEDSAVYLCASRLDSSYNSPLHFGNGTRLTVT.